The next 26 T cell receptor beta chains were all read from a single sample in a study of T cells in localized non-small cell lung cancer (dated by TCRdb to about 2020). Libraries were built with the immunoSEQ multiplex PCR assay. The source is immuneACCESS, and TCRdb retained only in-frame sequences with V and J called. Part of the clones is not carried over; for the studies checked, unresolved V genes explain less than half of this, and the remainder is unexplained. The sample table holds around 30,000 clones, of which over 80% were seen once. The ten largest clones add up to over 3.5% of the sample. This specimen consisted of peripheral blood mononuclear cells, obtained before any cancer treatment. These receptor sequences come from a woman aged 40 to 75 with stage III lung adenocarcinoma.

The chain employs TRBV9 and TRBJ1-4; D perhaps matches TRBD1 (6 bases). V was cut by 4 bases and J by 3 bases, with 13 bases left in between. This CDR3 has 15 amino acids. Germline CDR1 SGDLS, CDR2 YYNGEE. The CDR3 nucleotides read TGTGCCAGCAGCCCCCAGGGGAGGGCTAATGAAAAACTGTTTTTT. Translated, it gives CASSPQGRANEKLFF.

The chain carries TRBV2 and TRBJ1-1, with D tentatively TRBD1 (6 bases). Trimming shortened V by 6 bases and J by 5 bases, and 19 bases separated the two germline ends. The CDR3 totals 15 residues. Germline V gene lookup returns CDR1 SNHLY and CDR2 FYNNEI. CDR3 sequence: CASRKDRIGETEAFF. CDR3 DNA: TGTGCCAGCAGAAAAGACAGGATAGGTGAGACTGAAGCTTTCTTT.

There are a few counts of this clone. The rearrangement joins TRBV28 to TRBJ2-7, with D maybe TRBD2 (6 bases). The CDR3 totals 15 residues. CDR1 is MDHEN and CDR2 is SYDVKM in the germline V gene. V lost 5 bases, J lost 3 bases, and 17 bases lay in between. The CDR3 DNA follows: TGTGCCAGCAGTCCTCTCTCCGGGGGAGTCTACGAGCAGTACTTC. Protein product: CASSPLSGGVYEQYF.

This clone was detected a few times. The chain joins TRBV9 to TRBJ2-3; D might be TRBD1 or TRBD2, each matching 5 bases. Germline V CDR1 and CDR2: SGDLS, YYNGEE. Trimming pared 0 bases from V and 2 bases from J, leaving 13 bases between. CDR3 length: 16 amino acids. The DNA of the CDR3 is TGTGCCAGCAGCGTAGTAGGGGAGTCCTTCACAGATACGCAGTATTTT. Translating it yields CASSVVGESFTDTQYF.

The CDR3 loop is CASSQDGSKTQYF. The CDR3, as DNA: TGTGCCAGCAGCCAGGACGGCAGCAAGACCCAGTACTTC. This chain joins TRBV7-9 and TRBJ2-5; D ambiguous. Germline assignment: CDR1 SEHNR and CDR2 FQNEAQ (reference sequence). Trimming cost V 5 bases and J 6 bases, with 13 bases left between them. This CDR3 contains 13 residues.

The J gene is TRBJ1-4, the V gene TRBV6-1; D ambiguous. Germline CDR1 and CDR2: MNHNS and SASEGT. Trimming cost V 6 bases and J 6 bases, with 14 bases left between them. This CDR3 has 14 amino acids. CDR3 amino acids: CASSRSTSYEKLFF. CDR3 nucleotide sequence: TGTGCCAGCAGCAGGAGCACCTCCTATGAAAAACTGTTTTTT.

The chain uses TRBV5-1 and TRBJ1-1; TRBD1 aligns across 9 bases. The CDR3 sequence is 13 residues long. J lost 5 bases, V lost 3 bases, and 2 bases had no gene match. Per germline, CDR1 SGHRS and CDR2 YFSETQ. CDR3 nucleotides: TGCGCCAGCAGCTATGGACAGGGGACTGAAGCTTTCTTT. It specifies CASSYGQGTEAFF. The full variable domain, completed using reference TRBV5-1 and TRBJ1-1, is KAGVTQTPRYLIKTRGQQVTLSCSPISGHRSVSWYQQTPGQGLQFLFEYFSETQRNKGNFPGRFSGRQFSNSRSEMNVSTLELGDSALYLCASSYGQGTEAFFGQGTRLTVV.

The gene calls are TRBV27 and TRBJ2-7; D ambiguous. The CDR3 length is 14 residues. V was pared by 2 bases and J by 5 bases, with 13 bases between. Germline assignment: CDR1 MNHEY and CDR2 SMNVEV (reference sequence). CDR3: CASSLKPTLHEQYF. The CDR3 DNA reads TGTGCCAGCAGTTTAAAACCGACACTCCACGAGCAGTACTTC.

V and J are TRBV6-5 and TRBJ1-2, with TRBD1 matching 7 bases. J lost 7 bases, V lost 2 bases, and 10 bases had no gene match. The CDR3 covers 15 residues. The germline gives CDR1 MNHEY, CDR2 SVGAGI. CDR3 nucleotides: TGTGCCAGCAGTTACAGGGCAGGGGGACTCTCTGGCTACACCTTC. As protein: CASSYRAGGLSGYTF.

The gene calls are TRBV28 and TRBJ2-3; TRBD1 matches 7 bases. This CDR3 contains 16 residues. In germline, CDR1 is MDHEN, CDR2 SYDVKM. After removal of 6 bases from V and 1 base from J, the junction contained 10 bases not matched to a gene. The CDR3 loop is CASSNDRVKGTDTQYF. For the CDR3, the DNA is TGTGCCAGCAGCAACGACAGGGTAAAGGGCACAGATACGCAGTATTTT.

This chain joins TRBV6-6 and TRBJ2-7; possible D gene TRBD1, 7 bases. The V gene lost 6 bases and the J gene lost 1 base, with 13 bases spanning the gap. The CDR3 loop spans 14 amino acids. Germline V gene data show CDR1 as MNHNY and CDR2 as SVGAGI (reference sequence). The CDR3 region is CASSRTGGSYEQYF. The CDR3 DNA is TGTGCCAGCAGCCGGACAGGAGGGTCCTACGAGCAGTACTTC.

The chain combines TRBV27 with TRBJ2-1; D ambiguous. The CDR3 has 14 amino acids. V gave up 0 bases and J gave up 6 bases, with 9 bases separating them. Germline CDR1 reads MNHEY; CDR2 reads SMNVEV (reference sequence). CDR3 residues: CASSLSELTNEQFF. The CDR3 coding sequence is TGTGCCAGCAGTTTATCGGAACTGACCAATGAGCAGTTCTTC.

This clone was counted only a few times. The CDR3 protein is CASSLGRGGGTDTQYF. Here the CDR3 DNA reads TGCGCCAGCAGCCTCGGCCGGGGGGGAGGCACAGATACGCAGTATTTT. The chain couples TRBV5-1 to TRBJ2-3; 8 bases align to TRBD2. The germline V gene has CDR1 SGHRS and CDR2 YFSETQ. Trimming cost V 4 bases and J 1 base; bases outside gene matches: 8. The CDR3 has 16 residues.

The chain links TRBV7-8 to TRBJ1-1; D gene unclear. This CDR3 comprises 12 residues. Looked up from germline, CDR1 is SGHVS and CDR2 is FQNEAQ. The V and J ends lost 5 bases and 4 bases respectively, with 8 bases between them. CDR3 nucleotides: TGTGCCAGCAGCCCCCACCGCACTGAAGCTTTCTTT. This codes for CASSPHRTEAFF.

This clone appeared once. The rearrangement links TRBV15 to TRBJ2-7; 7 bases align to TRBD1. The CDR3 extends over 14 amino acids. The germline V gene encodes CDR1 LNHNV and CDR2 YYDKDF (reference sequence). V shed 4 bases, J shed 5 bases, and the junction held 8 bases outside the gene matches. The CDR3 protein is CATSIGGLWDEQYF. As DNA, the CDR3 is TGTGCCACCAGCATAGGGGGCCTTTGGGACGAGCAGTACTTC.

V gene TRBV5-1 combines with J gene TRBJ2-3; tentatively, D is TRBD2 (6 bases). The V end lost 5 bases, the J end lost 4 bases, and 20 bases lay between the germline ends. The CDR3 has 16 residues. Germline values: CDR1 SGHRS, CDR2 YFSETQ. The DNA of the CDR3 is TGCGCCAGCAGACCCTTTGGCGGGGCCGGCGCAGATACGCAGTATTTT. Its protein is CASRPFGGAGADTQYF.

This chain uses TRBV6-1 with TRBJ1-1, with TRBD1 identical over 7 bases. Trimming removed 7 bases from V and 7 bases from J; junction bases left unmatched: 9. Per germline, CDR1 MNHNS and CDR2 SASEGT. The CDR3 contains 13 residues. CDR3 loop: CASTSGQELEAFF. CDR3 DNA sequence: TGTGCCAGCACTTCCGGACAGGAGCTTGAAGCTTTCTTT.

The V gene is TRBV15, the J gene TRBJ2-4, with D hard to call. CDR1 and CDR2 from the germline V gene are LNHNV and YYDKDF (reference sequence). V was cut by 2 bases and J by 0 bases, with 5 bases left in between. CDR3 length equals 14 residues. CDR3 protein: CATSRKLAKNIQYF. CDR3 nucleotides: TGTGCCACCAGCAGAAAACTAGCCAAAAACATTCAGTACTTC. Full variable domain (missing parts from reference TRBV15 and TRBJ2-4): DAMVIQNPRYQVTQFGKPVTLSCSQTLNHNVMYWYQQKSSQAPKLLFHYYDKDFNNEADTPDNFQSRRPNTSFCFLDIRSPGLGDTAMYLCATSRKLAKNIQYFGAGTRLSVL.

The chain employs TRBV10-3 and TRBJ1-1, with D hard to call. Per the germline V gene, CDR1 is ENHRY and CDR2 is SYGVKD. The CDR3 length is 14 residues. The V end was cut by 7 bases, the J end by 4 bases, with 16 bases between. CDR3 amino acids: CAITERERSTEAFF. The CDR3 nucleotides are TGTGCCATCACGGAGCGGGAAAGAAGCACTGAAGCTTTCTTT.

CDR3 nucleotide sequence: TGTGCCAGTTCAGGACGGGGGAACACTGAAGCTTTCTTT. Translating gives CASSGRGNTEAFF. J is TRBJ1-1 and V is TRBV19; D gene unclear. V lost 8 bases and J lost 1, with 11 bases in between. There are 13 residues in the CDR3. CDR1 and CDR2 (germline): LNHDA, SQIVND (reference sequence).

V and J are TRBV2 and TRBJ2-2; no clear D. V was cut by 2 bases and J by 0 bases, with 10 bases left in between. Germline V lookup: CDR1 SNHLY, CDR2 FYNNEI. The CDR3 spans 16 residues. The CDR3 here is CASSEMGNANTGELFF. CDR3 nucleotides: TGTGCCAGCAGTGAAATGGGCAACGCGAACACCGGGGAGCTGTTTTTT.

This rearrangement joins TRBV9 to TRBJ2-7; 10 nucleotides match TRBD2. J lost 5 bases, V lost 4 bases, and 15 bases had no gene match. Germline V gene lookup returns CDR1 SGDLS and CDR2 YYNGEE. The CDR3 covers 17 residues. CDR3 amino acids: CASSPWRVAGGNDEQYF. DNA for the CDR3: TGTGCCAGCAGCCCCTGGAGAGTAGCGGGAGGTAACGACGAGCAGTACTTC.

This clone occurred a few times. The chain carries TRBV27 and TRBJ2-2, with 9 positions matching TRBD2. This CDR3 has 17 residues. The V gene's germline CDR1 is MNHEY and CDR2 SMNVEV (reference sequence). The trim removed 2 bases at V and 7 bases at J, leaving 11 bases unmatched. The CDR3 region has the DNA TGTGCCAGCAGTTTAGAGGGCGGGGGGGCATTTAACGGGGAGCTGTTTTTT. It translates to CASSLEGGGAFNGELFF.

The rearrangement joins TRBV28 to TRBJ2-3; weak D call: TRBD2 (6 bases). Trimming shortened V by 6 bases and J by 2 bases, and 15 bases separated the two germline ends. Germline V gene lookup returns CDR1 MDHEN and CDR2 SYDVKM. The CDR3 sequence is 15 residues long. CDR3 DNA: TGTGCCAGCAGACTGACGGGACTCAACACAGATACGCAGTATTTT. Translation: CASRLTGLNTDTQYF.

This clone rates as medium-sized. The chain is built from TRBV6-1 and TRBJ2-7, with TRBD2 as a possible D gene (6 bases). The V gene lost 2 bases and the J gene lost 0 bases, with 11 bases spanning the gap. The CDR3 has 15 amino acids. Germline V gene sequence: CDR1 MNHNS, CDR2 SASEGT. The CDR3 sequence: CASSEIAESSYEQYF. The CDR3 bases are TGTGCCAGCAGTGAAATAGCGGAGAGCTCCTACGAGCAGTACTTC.

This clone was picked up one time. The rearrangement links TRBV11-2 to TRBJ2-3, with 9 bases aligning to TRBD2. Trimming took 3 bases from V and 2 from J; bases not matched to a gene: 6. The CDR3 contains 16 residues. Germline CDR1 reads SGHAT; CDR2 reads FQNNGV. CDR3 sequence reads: CASSLLTSGFTDTQYF. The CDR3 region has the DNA TGTGCCAGCAGCTTGTTGACTAGCGGATTCACAGATACGCAGTATTTT.